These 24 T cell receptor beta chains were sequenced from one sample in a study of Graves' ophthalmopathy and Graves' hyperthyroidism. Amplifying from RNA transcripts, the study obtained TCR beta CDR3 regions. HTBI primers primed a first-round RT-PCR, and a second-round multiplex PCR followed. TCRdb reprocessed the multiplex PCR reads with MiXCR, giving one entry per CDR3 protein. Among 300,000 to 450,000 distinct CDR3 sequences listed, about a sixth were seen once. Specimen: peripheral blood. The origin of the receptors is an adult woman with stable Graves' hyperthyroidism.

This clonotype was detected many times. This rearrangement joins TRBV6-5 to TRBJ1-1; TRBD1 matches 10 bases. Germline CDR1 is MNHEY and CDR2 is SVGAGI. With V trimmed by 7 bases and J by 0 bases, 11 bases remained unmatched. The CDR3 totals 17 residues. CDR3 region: CASIKTGGAFVNTEAFF. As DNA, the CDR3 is TGTGCCAGCATCAAGACAGGGGGCGCGTTCGTGAACACTGAAGCTTTCTTT.

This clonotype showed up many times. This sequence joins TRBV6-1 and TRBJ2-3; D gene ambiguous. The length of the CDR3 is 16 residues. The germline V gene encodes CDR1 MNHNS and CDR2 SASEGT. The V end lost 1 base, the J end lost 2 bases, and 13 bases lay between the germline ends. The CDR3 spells CASSEGARLTTDTQYF. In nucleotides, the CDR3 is TGTGCCAGCAGTGAAGGAGCCAGACTTACCACAGATACGCAGTATTTT.

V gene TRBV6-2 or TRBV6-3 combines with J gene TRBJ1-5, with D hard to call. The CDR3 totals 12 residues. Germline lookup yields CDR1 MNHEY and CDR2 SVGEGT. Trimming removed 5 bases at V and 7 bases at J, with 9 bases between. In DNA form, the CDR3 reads TGTGCCAGCAGTGATGAGGGACAGCCCCAGCATTTT. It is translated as CASSDEGQPQHF.

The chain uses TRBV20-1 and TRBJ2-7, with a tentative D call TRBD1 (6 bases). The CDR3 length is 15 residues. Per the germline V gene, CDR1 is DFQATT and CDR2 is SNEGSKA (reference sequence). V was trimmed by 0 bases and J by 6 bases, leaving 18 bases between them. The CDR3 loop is CSARDGGQGNAEQYF. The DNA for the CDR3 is TGCAGTGCTAGAGATGGAGGTCAGGGGAATGCCGAGCAGTACTTC.

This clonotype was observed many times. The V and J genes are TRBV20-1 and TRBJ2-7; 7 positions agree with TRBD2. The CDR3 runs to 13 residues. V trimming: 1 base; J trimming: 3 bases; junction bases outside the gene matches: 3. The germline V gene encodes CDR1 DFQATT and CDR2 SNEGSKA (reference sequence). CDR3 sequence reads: CSARVASGYEQYF. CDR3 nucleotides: TGCAGTGCTAGAGTTGCTAGCGGCTACGAGCAGTACTTC.

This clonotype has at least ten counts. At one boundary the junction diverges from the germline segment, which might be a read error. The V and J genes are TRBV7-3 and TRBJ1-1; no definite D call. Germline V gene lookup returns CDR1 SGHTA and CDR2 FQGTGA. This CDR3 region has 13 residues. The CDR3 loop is CASSLLGNTEAFF. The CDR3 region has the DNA TGCGCCAGCAGCTTGTTGGGGAACACTGAAGCTTTCTTT.

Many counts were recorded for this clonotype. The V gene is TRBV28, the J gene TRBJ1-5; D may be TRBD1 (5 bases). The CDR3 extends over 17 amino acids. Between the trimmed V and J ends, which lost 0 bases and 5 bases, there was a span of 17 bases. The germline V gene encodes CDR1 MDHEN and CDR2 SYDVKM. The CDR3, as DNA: TGTGCCAGCAGTTTATGGTCCGGAGGAGGGGTGGATCAGCCCCAGCATTTT. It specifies CASSLWSGGGVDQPQHF. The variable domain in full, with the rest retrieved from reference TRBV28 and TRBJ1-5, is DVKVTQSSRYLVKRTGEKVFLECVQDMDHENMFWYRQDPGLGLRLIYFSYDVKMKEKGDIPEGYSVSREKKERFSLILESASTNQTSMYLCASSLWSGGGVDQPQHFGDGTRLSIL.

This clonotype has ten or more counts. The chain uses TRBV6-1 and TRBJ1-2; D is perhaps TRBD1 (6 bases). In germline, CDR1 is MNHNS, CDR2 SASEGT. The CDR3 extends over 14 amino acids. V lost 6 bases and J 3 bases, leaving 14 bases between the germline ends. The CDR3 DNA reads TGTGCCAGCAGACCCGGGGGGGGCGACTATGGCTACACCTTC. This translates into CASRPGGGDYGYTF.

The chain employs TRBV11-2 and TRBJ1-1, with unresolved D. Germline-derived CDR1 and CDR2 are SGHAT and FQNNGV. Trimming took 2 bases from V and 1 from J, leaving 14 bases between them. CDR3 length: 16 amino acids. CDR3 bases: TGTGCCAGCAGCTTACTACAGACGGTAAGGAACACTGAAGCTTTCTTT. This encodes CASSLLQTVRNTEAFF.

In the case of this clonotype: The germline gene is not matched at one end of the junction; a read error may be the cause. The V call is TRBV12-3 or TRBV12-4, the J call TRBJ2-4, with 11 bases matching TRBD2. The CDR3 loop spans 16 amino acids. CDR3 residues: CASSLSSGRDKNIKYF. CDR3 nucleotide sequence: TGTGCCAGCAGTTTGAGTAGCGGGAGGGATAAAAACATTAAGTACTTC.

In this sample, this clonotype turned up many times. CDR3 residues: CASGTSNTGELFF. The DNA for the CDR3 is TGTGCCAGCGGGACTAGTAACACCGGGGAGCTGTTTTTT. V and J are TRBV7-3 and TRBJ2-2; TRBD2 matches 8 bases. Germline lookup yields CDR1 SGHTA and CDR2 FQGTGA. CDR3 length equals 13 residues. The trim removed 8 bases at V and 2 bases at J, leaving 1 base unmatched.

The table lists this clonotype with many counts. The CDR3 DNA sequence: TGTGCCAGCTCACGAATATCATCGTTAACTGAAGCTTTCTTT. Amino acids: CASSRISSLTEAFF. The chain combines TRBV18 with TRBJ1-1; no clear D gene. The CDR3 totals 14 residues. V lost 4 bases and J 5 bases, leaving 14 bases between the germline ends. Germline V gene sequence: CDR1 KGHSH, CDR2 LQKENI.

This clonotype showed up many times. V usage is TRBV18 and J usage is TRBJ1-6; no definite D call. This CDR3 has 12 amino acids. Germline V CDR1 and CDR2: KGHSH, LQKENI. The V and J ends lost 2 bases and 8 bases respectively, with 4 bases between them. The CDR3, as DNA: TGTGCCAGCTCACCAGACGATTCACCCCTCCACTTT. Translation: CASSPDDSPLHF.

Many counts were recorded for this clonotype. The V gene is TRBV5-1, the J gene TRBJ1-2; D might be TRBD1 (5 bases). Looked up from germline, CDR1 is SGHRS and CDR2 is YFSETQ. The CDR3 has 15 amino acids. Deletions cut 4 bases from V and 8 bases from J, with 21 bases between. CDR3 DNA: TGCGCCAGCAGCAGGGACGCCGGCCGACGGGGCGGCTACACCTTC. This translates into CASSRDAGRRGGYTF. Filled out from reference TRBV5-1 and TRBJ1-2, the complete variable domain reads KAGVTQTPRYLIKTRGQQVTLSCSPISGHRSVSWYQQTPGQGLQFLFEYFSETQRNKGNFPGRFSGRQFSNSRSEMNVSTLELGDSALYLCASSRDAGRRGGYTFGSGTRLTVV.

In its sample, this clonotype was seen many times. CDR3 in DNA: TGTGCCAGCAGTTACTCGGGGGGGAAGGGCGCCGGGGAGCTGTTTTTT. Its protein product is CASSYSGGKGAGELFF. J is TRBJ2-2 and V is TRBV6-5; 7 bases align to TRBD2. The CDR3 sequence is 16 residues long. V lost 0 bases to trimming and J lost 6 bases; unmatched junction nucleotides: 7. Germline V gives CDR1 MNHEY, CDR2 SVGAGI.

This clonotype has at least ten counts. CDR3 amino acids: CASSYSLGERPGWDYEQYF. In DNA form, the CDR3 reads TGTGCCAGCAGTTACAGTTTAGGGGAACGGCCAGGGTGGGACTACGAGCAGTACTTC. V is TRBV6-2 or TRBV6-3 and J is TRBJ2-7; D may be TRBD1 (5 bases). Trimming took 2 bases from V and 3 from J, leaving 26 bases between them. The CDR3 is made up of 19 amino acids. In germline, CDR1 is MNHEY, CDR2 SVGEGT.

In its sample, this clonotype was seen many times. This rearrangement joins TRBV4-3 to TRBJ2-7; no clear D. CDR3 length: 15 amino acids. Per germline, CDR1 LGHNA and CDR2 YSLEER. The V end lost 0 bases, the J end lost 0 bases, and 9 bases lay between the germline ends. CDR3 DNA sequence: TGCGCCAGCAGCCAAGATTTTCGGAGCTCCTACGAGCAGTACTTC. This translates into CASSQDFRSSYEQYF.

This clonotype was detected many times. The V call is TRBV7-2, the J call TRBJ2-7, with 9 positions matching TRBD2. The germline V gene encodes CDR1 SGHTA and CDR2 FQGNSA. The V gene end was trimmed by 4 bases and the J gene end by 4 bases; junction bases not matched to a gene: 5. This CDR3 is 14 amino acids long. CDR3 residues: CASSYGLARYEQYF. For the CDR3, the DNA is TGTGCCAGCAGCTACGGACTAGCGAGGTACGAGCAGTACTTC.

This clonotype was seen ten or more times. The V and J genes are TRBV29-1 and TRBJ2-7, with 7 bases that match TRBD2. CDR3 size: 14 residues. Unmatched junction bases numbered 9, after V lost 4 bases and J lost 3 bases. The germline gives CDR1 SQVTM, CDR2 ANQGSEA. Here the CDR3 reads CSVAFRAGVYEQYF. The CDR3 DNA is TGCAGCGTTGCTTTCCGGGCGGGGGTCTACGAGCAGTACTTC.

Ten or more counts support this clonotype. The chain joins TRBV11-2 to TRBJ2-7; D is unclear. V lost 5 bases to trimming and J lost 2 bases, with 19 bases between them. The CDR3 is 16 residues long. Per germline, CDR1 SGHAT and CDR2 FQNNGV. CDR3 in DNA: TGTGCCAGCAGCCACACTTCGGTTTCGTCGACCTACGAGCAGTACTTC. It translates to CASSHTSVSSTYEQYF.

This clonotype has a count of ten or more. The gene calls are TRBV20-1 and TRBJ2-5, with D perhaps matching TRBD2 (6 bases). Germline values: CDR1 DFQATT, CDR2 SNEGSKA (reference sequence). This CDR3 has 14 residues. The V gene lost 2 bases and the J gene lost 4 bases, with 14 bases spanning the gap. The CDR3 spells CSARPTLGGETQYF. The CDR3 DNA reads TGCAGTGCTAGACCGACGCTGGGGGGAGAGACCCAGTACTTC.

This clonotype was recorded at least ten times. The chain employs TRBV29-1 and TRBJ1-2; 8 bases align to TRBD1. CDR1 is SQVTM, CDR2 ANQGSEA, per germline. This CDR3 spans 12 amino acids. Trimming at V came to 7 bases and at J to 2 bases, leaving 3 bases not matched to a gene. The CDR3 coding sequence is TGCAGCGCCAGGACAGGGAACTATGGCTACACCTTC. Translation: CSARTGNYGYTF.

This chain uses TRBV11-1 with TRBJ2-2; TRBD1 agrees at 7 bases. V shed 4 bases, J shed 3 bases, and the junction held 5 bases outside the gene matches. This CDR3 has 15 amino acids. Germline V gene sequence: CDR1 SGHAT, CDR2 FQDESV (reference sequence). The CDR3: CASSSRDSHTGELFF. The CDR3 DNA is TGTGCCAGCAGCTCCCGGGACAGTCACACCGGGGAGCTGTTTTTT. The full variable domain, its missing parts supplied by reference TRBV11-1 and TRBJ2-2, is EAEVAQSPRYKITEKSQAVAFWCDPISGHATLYWYRQILGQGPELLVQFQDESVVDDSQLPKDRFSAERLKGVDSTLKIQPAELGDSAMYLCASSSRDSHTGELFFGEGSRLTVL.

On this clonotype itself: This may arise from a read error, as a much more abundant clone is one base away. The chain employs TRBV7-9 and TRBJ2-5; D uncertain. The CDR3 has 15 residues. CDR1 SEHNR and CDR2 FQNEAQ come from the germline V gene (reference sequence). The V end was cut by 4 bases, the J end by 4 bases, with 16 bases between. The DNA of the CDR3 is TGTGCCAGCAGCTCCCAGAGTAGACTGTCAGAGACCCAGTACTTC. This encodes CASSSQSRLSETQYF.